This TCR beta chain was sequenced for a study of vaccination and CD4 T cells after COVID-19. Documented treatment: roughly 11-day PBMC culture with coronavirus spike peptide pools or control peptides (ViraFEST assay). Worth noting for this clonotype: Its antigen remains unknown.

V was shortened by 3 bases and J by 8 bases, with 19 bases between the two germline ends. The CDR3 runs to 16 residues. Germline V gene lookup returns CDR1 MDHEN and CDR2 SYDVKM. The Oncomine TCR Beta short-read assay sequenced DNA from cultured CD4+ T cells. From the PCR reads, TCRdb called clonotypes with MiXCR, one entry per CDR3 protein. The table includes about 16,000 distinct CDR3 sequences, 44% detected once. This sequence originates from a human donor who had recovered from COVID-19. Sequencing used CD4+ T cells from blood, cultured in vitro, obtained after SARS-CoV-2 vaccination. V gene TRBV28 combines with J gene TRBJ1-4; the D is unclear. CDR3 nucleotide sequence: TGTGCCAGCAGTTTTACACCCTGGCCCGCCCGGGAAAAACTGTTTTTT. Residues: CASSFTPWPAREKLFF.